These 23 T cell receptor beta chains came from one sample sequenced in a study of metastatic and nonmetastatic thyroid tumors. Every patient was untreated before thyroid surgery. TCRdb re-called the PCR reads through MiXCR. The repertoire holds 30,000 to 35,000 clones, with approximately 32% as singletons. The sample was blood. The source of these receptors is a female donor with papillary thyroid cancer or a benign thyroid nodule (not recorded which). Some clones in this sample may be carry-over from other donors' samples.

This rearrangement joins TRBV2 to TRBJ2-7; 9 nucleotides agree with TRBD1. Germline values: CDR1 SNHLY, CDR2 FYNNEI. V shed 7 bases, J shed 3 bases, and the junction held 4 bases outside the gene matches. The CDR3 loop spans 13 amino acids. Here the CDR3 DNA reads TGTGCCAGCAAGACAGGGGGTCTCTACGAGCAGTACTTC. This sequence encodes CASKTGGLYEQYF.

This clone turned up a few times. The gene calls are TRBV2 and TRBJ2-1; 9 bases are shared with TRBD1. V shed 5 bases, J shed 8 bases, and the junction held 4 bases outside the gene matches. CDR3 length: 13 amino acids. Germline CDR1 is SNHLY and CDR2 is FYNNEI. The CDR3 is CASSYRGQYEQFF. The CDR3, as DNA: TGTGCCAGCAGTTACAGGGGGCAGTATGAGCAGTTCTTC.

In this sample, this clone turned up many times. The sample contains more than one DNA sequence encoding this CDR3. The rearrangement joins TRBV24-1 to TRBJ2-1; TRBD1 agrees at 8 bases. Germline trimming cut 9 bases from V and 4 bases from J; bases unmatched to any gene: 10. The CDR3 is made up of 15 amino acids. CDR1 is KGHDR and CDR2 is SFDVKD in the germline V gene. The DNA for the CDR3 is TGTGCCACCGACAGGGGCGAACAGGGTTACAATGAGCAGTTCTTC. Its protein is CATDRGEQGYNEQFF.

CDR3 region: CASSIQAHNEQFF. CDR3 in DNA: TGTGCCAGTAGTATTCAGGCCCACAATGAGCAGTTCTTC. V is TRBV19 and J is TRBJ2-1, with D hard to call. There are 13 residues in the CDR3. The germline V gene encodes CDR1 LNHDA and CDR2 SQIVND (reference sequence). The V gene lost 3 bases and the J gene lost 5 bases, with 8 bases spanning the gap.

V gene TRBV27 combines with J gene TRBJ2-7, with 8 bases fitting TRBD1. The germline gives CDR1 MNHEY, CDR2 SMNVEV (reference sequence). CDR3 length: 15 amino acids. Trimming took 8 bases from V and 1 from J; bases not matched to a gene: 10. The CDR3 sequence: CASDPTGAPSYEQYF. The CDR3 DNA follows: TGTGCCAGCGACCCGACAGGGGCGCCTTCCTACGAGCAGTACTTC.

There are a few counts of this clone. This chain connects TRBV6-5 to TRBJ2-3, with D possibly TRBD2 on 5 matching bases. Germline CDR1 is MNHEY and CDR2 is SVGAGI. Trimming took 2 bases from V and 4 from J, leaving 16 bases between them. The length of the CDR3 is 16 residues. CDR3 amino acids: CASSYATGWLSDTQYF. The CDR3 bases are TGTGCCAGCAGTTACGCGACGGGGTGGCTGTCAGATACGCAGTATTTT.

This clone appeared a few times. The chain couples TRBV19 to TRBJ2-7; 7 bases align to TRBD1. From germline, CDR1 is LNHDA and CDR2 SQIVND (reference sequence). J gave up 7 bases and V 4 bases, and 7 bases lay outside the gene matches. The CDR3 contains 13 residues. CDR3 sequence reads: CASSTGTAGEQYF. In DNA, the CDR3 is TGTGCCAGTAGTACAGGGACAGCTGGGGAGCAGTACTTC.

A remark on this clone: Mismatch with germline at one junction end may stem from a read error. The rearrangement joins TRBV9 to TRBJ1-6; D possibly corresponds to TRBD1 (5 bases). The germline gives CDR1 SGDLS, CDR2 YYNGEE. This CDR3 is 15 amino acids long. The CDR3 region has the DNA TGCGCCAGCAGAGTAGCGAGGCAGGGAGGCTCACCCCTCCACTTT. It translates to CASRVARQGGSPLHF.

The chain uses TRBV2 and TRBJ2-1; D is perhaps TRBD2 (6 bases). V was shortened by 7 bases and J by 9 bases, with 16 bases between the two germline ends. From germline, CDR1 is SNHLY and CDR2 FYNNEI. The CDR3 extends over 13 amino acids. In DNA form, the CDR3 reads TGTGCCAGCAACACTCTAGCGACCAGTGAGCAGTTCTTC. It specifies CASNTLATSEQFF.

This chain joins TRBV5-1 and TRBJ1-1, with D maybe TRBD1 (6 bases). This CDR3 comprises 14 residues. V lost 3 bases and J lost 3, with 12 bases in between. Looked up from germline, CDR1 is SGHRS and CDR2 is YFSETQ. The CDR3 DNA reads as TGCGCCAGCAGCTCGGGACATGGTTACACTGAAGCTTTCTTT. This gives the protein CASSSGHGYTEAFF.

This clone was recorded many times. This chain connects TRBV2 to TRBJ1-5; possible D gene TRBD1, 5 bases. Germline V lookup: CDR1 SNHLY, CDR2 FYNNEI. CDR3 length: 14 residues. Between the trimmed V and J ends, which lost 8 bases and 0 bases, there was a span of 11 bases. The chain's CDR3 is CASGAGNSNQPQHF. The CDR3 region has the DNA TGTGCCAGCGGGGCAGGTAATAGCAATCAGCCCCAGCATTTT.

This chain connects TRBV20-1 to TRBJ2-3; D gene uncertain. CDR1 is DFQATT, CDR2 SNEGSKA, per germline (reference sequence). The V and J ends lost 4 bases and 0 bases respectively, with 11 bases between them. The CDR3 runs 14 residues. CDR3 region: CSAKPSFSTDTQYF. CDR3 DNA: TGCAGTGCTAAACCCAGTTTTAGCACAGATACGCAGTATTTT.

In its sample, this clone was seen many times. J is TRBJ1-5 and V is TRBV5-1, with unresolved D. V was trimmed by 0 bases and J by 6 bases, leaving 10 bases between them. The CDR3 totals 14 residues. Germline V gives CDR1 SGHRS, CDR2 YFSETQ. CDR3 amino acids: CASSLEGMGQPQHF. The CDR3 region has the DNA TGCGCCAGCAGCTTGGAGGGAATGGGTCAGCCCCAGCATTTT. Full variable domain (missing parts from reference TRBV5-1 and TRBJ1-5): KAGVTQTPRYLIKTRGQQVTLSCSPISGHRSVSWYQQTPGQGLQFLFEYFSETQRNKGNFPGRFSGRQFSNSRSEMNVSTLELGDSALYLCASSLEGMGQPQHFGDGTRLSIL.

This rearrangement joins TRBV7-3 to TRBJ2-6, with no clear D. V was pared by 2 bases and J by 0 bases, with 5 bases between. Germline V gives CDR1 SGHTA, CDR2 FQGTGA. CDR3 size: 15 residues. The CDR3, as DNA: TGTGCCAGCAGCTTATCTGGCTCTGGGGCCAACGTCCTGACTTTC. Protein: CASSLSGSGANVLTF.

The chain combines TRBV27 with TRBJ1-2; the match to TRBD1 covers 11 bases. V lost 6 bases, J lost 4 bases, and 13 bases stayed unmatched. Germline V CDR1 and CDR2: MNHEY, SMNVEV (reference sequence). The CDR3 totals 17 residues. CDR3 region: CASSPRVGQGAGYGYTF. CDR3 coding DNA: TGTGCCAGCAGCCCTAGGGTTGGACAGGGGGCTGGCTATGGCTACACCTTC.

The J gene is TRBJ2-3, the V gene TRBV12-3 or TRBV12-4; 9 bases map to TRBD2. This CDR3 is built from 16 residues. V lost 8 bases, J lost 3 bases, and 12 bases stayed unmatched. The CDR3 protein is CASRPGLAWGTDTQYF. The CDR3, as DNA: TGTGCCAGCCGACCTGGACTAGCGTGGGGGACAGATACGCAGTATTTT.

This clone was seen at least ten times. This chain connects TRBV20-1 to TRBJ1-5, with D tentatively TRBD1 (5 bases). The CDR3 spans 13 residues. The germline CDR1 and CDR2 sequences are DFQATT and SNEGSKA (reference sequence). Trimming removed 6 bases at V and 4 bases at J, with 13 bases between. The CDR3 coding sequence is TGCAGTGCGCGCAGGGAGAAAAATCAGCCCCAGCATTTT. Translating gives CSARREKNQPQHF.

There are many counts of this clone. A read error may be the cause here, since a much bigger clone is one base away. This sample also contains other DNA sequences that code for the same CDR3. This chain uses TRBV30 with TRBJ1-1, with a tentative D call TRBD1 (5 bases). The CDR3 covers 13 residues. CDR1 GTSNPN and CDR2 SVGIG come from the germline V gene (reference sequence). CDR3 protein: CARTLGGNTEAFF. DNA of the CDR3: TGTGCCCGCACCCTCGGGGGGAACACTGAAGCCTTCTTT.

The gene calls are TRBV9 and TRBJ1-2; no clear D gene. This CDR3 has 14 amino acids. Trimming removed 4 bases at V and 2 bases at J, with 12 bases between. CDR1 SGDLS and CDR2 YYNGEE come from the germline V gene. The CDR3 region is CASSLPWVNYGYTF. CDR3 nucleotides: TGTGCCAGCAGCTTGCCCTGGGTAAACTATGGCTACACCTTC.

The rearrangement links TRBV20-1 to TRBJ2-2; TRBD2 agrees at 11 bases. CDR3 length: 17 residues. V shed 3 bases, J shed 1 base, and the junction held 7 bases outside the gene matches. Germline CDR1 is DFQATT and CDR2 is SNEGSKA (reference sequence). DNA for the CDR3: TGCAGTGCTAGCGTGGGACTAGCGGAAAAGAACACCGGGGAGCTGTTTTTT. Amino acid sequence: CSASVGLAEKNTGELFF.

A remark on this clone: Germline is not matched at one junction end, which may reflect a read error. This chain joins TRBV12-3 or TRBV12-4 and TRBJ1-4; D unresolved. This CDR3 is built from 14 residues. CDR3 sequence reads: CASSVAAGFEKLFF. The CDR3 DNA reads as TGTGCCAGCAGTGTAGCCGCAGGTTTTGAAAAACTGTTTTTT.

This clone showed up just a few times. At one boundary the junction diverges from the germline segment, which might be a read error. The chain carries TRBV27 and TRBJ1-1; the D gene is possibly TRBD1 (5 bases). CDR3 length: 15 amino acids. Germline CDR1 reads MNHEY; CDR2 reads SMNVEV (reference sequence). CDR3 DNA sequence: TGTGCCAGCAGCCTCCAGGGCCCTAGGGTGACTGAAGCCTTCTTT. Translation: CASSLQGPRVTEAFF.

This clone came up a few times. One base away lies a much larger clone, so this may be a sequencing read error. The chain uses TRBV7-3 and TRBJ2-5; 7 nucleotides match TRBD1. Germline loops: CDR1 SGHTA, CDR2 FQGTGA. This CDR3 has 14 residues. Here the CDR3 reads CASSSTGNQDTQYF. CDR3 coding DNA: TGTGCCAGCAGCTCGACAGGGAACCAAGATACCCAGTACTTC.